Listed below are T cell receptor beta chains from one sample, sequenced in a study of chemoradiotherapy in HPV16-positive cancers. Profiling relied on immunoSEQ multiplex PCR, and the TCRdb table lists in-frame clones only, not all of them. The table shows tens of thousands of clones, with roughly nine tenths occurring only once. The starting material was blood, obtained from a patient who underwent chemoradiotherapy. The source of these receptors is a human donor with HPV-associated anogenital cancer. Both conserved end residues are part of each CDR3. The D gene is left open where the match is weak. Size is omitted from some rows. Given values are once, few, many or a class for expanded clones.

cdr3_length: 16
clone_size: NA
v_call: TRBV19
d_call: NA
j_call: TRBJ1-5
cdr3_aa: CASSMVVGSPNQPQHF
cdr3_nt: TGTGCCAGTAGTATGGTCGTCGGCAGTCCCAATCAGCCCCAGCATTTT

cdr3_length: 12
clone_size: NA
v_call: TRBV7-2
d_call: NA
j_call: TRBJ2-3
cdr3_aa: CASSLEADTQYF
cdr3_nt: TGTGCCAGCAGCTTAGAAGCAGATACGCAGTATTTT

cdr3_length: 15
clone_size: NA
v_call: TRBV18
d_call: NA
j_call: TRBJ1-5
cdr3_aa: CASSRDGNSNQPQHF
cdr3_nt: TGTGCCAGCTCCCGAGACGGAAATAGCAATCAGCCCCAGCATTTT

cdr3_length: 11
clone_size: NA
v_call: TRBV20-1
d_call: NA
j_call: TRBJ2-5
cdr3_aa: CSAVLQETQYF
cdr3_nt: TGCAGTGCCGTCCTCCAAGAGACCCAGTACTTC

cdr3_length: 14
clone_size: NA
v_call: TRBV5-6
d_call: TRBD1
j_call: TRBJ1-6
cdr3_aa: CASSGDRANSPLHF
cdr3_nt: TGTGCCAGCAGCGGCGACAGGGCTAATTCACCCCTCCACTTT

cdr3_length: 16
clone_size: few
v_call: TRBV27
d_call: NA
j_call: TRBJ2-4
cdr3_aa: CASTKAAELAKNIQYF
cdr3_nt: TGTGCCAGCACCAAGGCGGCCGAACTAGCCAAAAACATTCAGTACTTC

cdr3_length: 15
clone_size: NA
v_call: TRBV6-5
d_call: TRBD1
j_call: TRBJ1-5
cdr3_aa: CASGRRQGVSQPQHF
cdr3_nt: TGTGCCAGCGGGAGGAGGCAGGGGGTAAGTCAGCCCCAGCATTTT

cdr3_length: 12
clone_size: NA
v_call: TRBV18
d_call: TRBD1
j_call: TRBJ2-7
cdr3_aa: CASSQGTGEQYF
cdr3_nt: TGTGCCAGCTCACAGGGGACAGGGGAGCAGTACTTC

cdr3_length: 16
clone_size: once
v_call: TRBV7-2
d_call: NA
j_call: TRBJ1-5
cdr3_aa: CASSLGAPGHNQPQHF
cdr3_nt: TGTGCCAGCAGCTTGGGGGCCCCGGGCCATAATCAGCCCCAGCATTTT

cdr3_length: 15
clone_size: NA
v_call: TRBV19
d_call: TRBD1
j_call: TRBJ1-1
cdr3_aa: CASSPRDRAGTEAFF
cdr3_nt: TGTGCCAGTAGTCCCCGGGACAGGGCAGGCACTGAAGCTTTCTTT

cdr3_length: 13
clone_size: NA
v_call: TRBV15
d_call: NA
j_call: TRBJ2-5
cdr3_aa: CATSRDRPETQYF
cdr3_nt: TGTGCCACCAGCAGAGATCGGCCAGAGACCCAGTACTTC

cdr3_length: 12
clone_size: NA
v_call: TRBV29-1
d_call: NA
j_call: TRBJ2-7
cdr3_aa: CSAGTRTYEQYF
cdr3_nt: TGCAGCGCCGGGACAAGGACCTACGAGCAGTACTTC

cdr3_length: 12
clone_size: NA
v_call: TRBV27
d_call: TRBD1
j_call: TRBJ2-1
cdr3_aa: CAISFGQAEQFF
cdr3_nt: TGTGCCATCAGTTTCGGACAGGCTGAGCAGTTCTTC

cdr3_length: 15
clone_size: NA
v_call: TRBV7-9
d_call: NA
j_call: TRBJ1-3
cdr3_aa: CASSLLGTLGNTIYF
cdr3_nt: TGTGCCAGCAGCTTACTGGGGACGCTGGGAAACACCATATATTTT

cdr3_length: 16
clone_size: NA
v_call: TRBV4-3
d_call: NA
j_call: TRBJ2-3
cdr3_aa: CASSQDSGGPTDTQYF
cdr3_nt: TGCGCCAGCAGCCAAGATTCCGGGGGGCCCACAGATACGCAGTATTTT

cdr3_length: 19
clone_size: NA
v_call: TRBV9
d_call: NA
j_call: TRBJ2-6
cdr3_aa: CASSARYTNLTSGANVLTF
cdr3_nt: TGTGCCAGCAGCGCTCGATACACCAACCTGACCTCTGGGGCCAACGTCCTGACTTTC

cdr3_length: 15
clone_size: NA
v_call: TRBV10-1
d_call: TRBD2
j_call: TRBJ2-3
cdr3_aa: CASSGTSGPRDTQYF
cdr3_nt: TGCGCCAGCAGTGGCACTAGCGGACCACGGGATACGCAGTATTTT

cdr3_length: 14
clone_size: NA
v_call: TRBV5-6
d_call: NA
j_call: TRBJ2-7
cdr3_aa: CASSIGGRWGEQYF
cdr3_nt: TGTGCCAGCAGCATTGGAGGGCGGTGGGGCGAGCAGTACTTC

cdr3_length: 14
clone_size: NA
v_call: TRBV10-3
d_call: NA
j_call: TRBJ1-5
cdr3_aa: CAIRPGADNQPQHF
cdr3_nt: TGTGCCATCAGACCAGGGGCCGACAATCAGCCCCAGCATTTT

cdr3_length: 14
clone_size: NA
v_call: TRBV30
d_call: TRBD1
j_call: TRBJ2-7
cdr3_aa: CAWTPGTGVHEQYF
cdr3_nt: TGTGCCTGGACCCCCGGGACAGGGGTGCACGAGCAGTACTTC

cdr3_length: 13
clone_size: NA
v_call: TRBV4-3
d_call: NA
j_call: TRBJ2-1
cdr3_aa: CASSQGVVGEQFF
cdr3_nt: TGCGCCAGCAGCCAAGGGGTTGTAGGTGAGCAGTTCTTC

cdr3_length: 14
clone_size: NA
v_call: TRBV2
d_call: TRBD2
j_call: TRBJ2-3
cdr3_aa: CASRPGTSGGTQYF
cdr3_nt: TGTGCCAGCAGGCCCGGGACTAGCGGGGGAACGCAGTATTTT

cdr3_length: 15
clone_size: NA
v_call: TRBV6-1
d_call: TRBD1
j_call: TRBJ2-7
cdr3_aa: CASSEESSGGYEQYF
cdr3_nt: TGTGCCAGCAGTGAAGAATCCTCAGGGGGATACGAGCAGTACTTC

cdr3_length: 18
clone_size: NA
v_call: TRBV27
d_call: TRBD2
j_call: TRBJ2-2
cdr3_aa: CASSSGTSGVTRAGELFF
cdr3_nt: TGTGCCAGCAGTTCTGGGACTAGCGGGGTTACGCGGGCCGGGGAGCTGTTTTTT

cdr3_length: 15
clone_size: once
v_call: TRBV7-2
d_call: NA
j_call: TRBJ2-2
cdr3_aa: CASSPRGGAGGELFF
cdr3_nt: TGTGCCAGCAGCCCCAGAGGGGGGGCCGGCGGGGAGCTGTTTTTT

cdr3_length: 15
clone_size: NA
v_call: TRBV4-3
d_call: NA
j_call: TRBJ2-7
cdr3_aa: CASSREFGAGNEQYF
cdr3_nt: TGCGCCAGCAGCCGCGAATTCGGAGCCGGGAACGAGCAGTACTTC

cdr3_length: 15
clone_size: once
v_call: TRBV5-1
d_call: TRBD1
j_call: TRBJ2-5
cdr3_aa: CASSWTGQGQETQYF
cdr3_nt: TGCGCCAGCAGCTGGACGGGACAGGGCCAAGAGACCCAGTACTTC

cdr3_length: 15
clone_size: NA
v_call: TRBV7-2
d_call: TRBD1
j_call: TRBJ2-5
cdr3_aa: CASSATGQEQETQYF
cdr3_nt: TGTGCCAGCAGCGCGACCGGACAGGAACAAGAGACCCAGTACTTC